This T cell receptor beta chain was identified in a study of blood T cell repertoires in COVID-19. Across the whole study: The United States, Italy and Spain provided the acute and convalescent COVID-19 samples. T cells, B-cell-depleted T cells, or PBMCs provided the cDNA or gDNA that served as material.

CDR1 and CDR2 (germline): MNHEY, SVGAGI. V was clipped by 6 bases and J by 7 bases, with 18 bases between them. The CDR3 sequence is 14 residues long. Authors' methods: Amplifying reference gene primers gave estimates of nucleated cell counts. TCRdb keeps only in-frame clones here, not all; method: immunoSEQ multiplex PCR. The D gene and trimming were derived from the DNA, and the V and J assignments and clone size from that table. In the table there are fewer than 200,000 clones, 84% of which are singletons. The sequenced material came from peripheral blood. J is TRBJ1-2 and V is TRBV6-5; maybe TRBD1 (6 bases). The clonotype was recovered from a human donor in a cohort sampled during active COVID-19. CDR3 loop: CASSRTDRTAGYTF. CDR3 DNA sequence: TGTGCCAGCAGCCGCACGGACCGGACAGCTGGCTACACCTTC.